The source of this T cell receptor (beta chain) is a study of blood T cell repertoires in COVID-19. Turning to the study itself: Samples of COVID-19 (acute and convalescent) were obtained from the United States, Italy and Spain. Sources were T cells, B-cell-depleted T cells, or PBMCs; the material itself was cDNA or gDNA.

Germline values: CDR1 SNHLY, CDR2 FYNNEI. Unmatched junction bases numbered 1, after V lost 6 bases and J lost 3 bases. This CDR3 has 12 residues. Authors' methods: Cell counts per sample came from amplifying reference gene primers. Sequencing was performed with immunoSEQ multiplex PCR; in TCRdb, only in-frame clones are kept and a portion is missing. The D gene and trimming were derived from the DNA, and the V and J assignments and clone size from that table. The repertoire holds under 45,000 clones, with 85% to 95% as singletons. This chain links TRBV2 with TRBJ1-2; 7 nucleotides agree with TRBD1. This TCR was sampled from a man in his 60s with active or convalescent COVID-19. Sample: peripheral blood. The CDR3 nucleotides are TGTGCCAGCAGACAGGGGTACTATGGCTACACCTTC. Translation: CASRQGYYGYTF.